Listed below are T cell receptor beta chains from one sample, sequenced in a study of CD8 T cells in ankylosing spondylitis. TCRdb re-called the 5' RACE reads through MiXCR, storing one row per CDR3 protein. The table lists more than 500,000 distinct CDR3 sequences, approximately 5.3% of them singletons. The specimen was blood, either unsorted or a sorted T cell fraction (not recorded which). The source of these receptors is a male donor with ankylosing spondylitis. Both conserved end residues are trimmed from each CDR3. The order of the fields is V gene, J gene, CDR3 protein.

TRBV7-2	TRBJ2-3	ASSLALAEGTDTQY
TRBV12-3/TRBV12-4	TRBJ1-2	ASRVKNWSGYT
TRBV7-3	TRBJ2-1	ASSSWGRDEQF
TRBV4-3	TRBJ1-4	ASSQGARKLF
TRBV5-6	TRBJ1-5	ASSQRMQPQH
TRBV4-3	TRBJ1-4	ASSQGGARDEKLF
TRBV7-9	TRBJ2-7	ASSLAMTEWDYEQY
TRBV13	TRBJ1-1	ATPGQHFATEAF
TRBV9	TRBJ2-6	ASSGWSGANVLT
TRBV5-1	TRBJ1-2	ASSLEPTGLGNYGYT
TRBV29-1	TRBJ1-1	SVGVGPNTEAF
TRBV12-3/TRBV12-4	TRBJ2-1	ASSFLGTYNEQF
TRBV4-2	TRBJ1-1	ASSPRGLGGTEAF
TRBV27	TRBJ2-1	ASSYAGVRLEQF
TRBV12-3/TRBV12-4	TRBJ1-5	ASRGQDNQPQH
TRBV28	TRBJ2-3	ASTSGFVDTQY
TRBV6-4	TRBJ1-2	ASSEGPGQAGYGYT
TRBV5-1	TRBJ2-5	ASSQNHQETQY
TRBV18	TRBJ2-3	ASSPPGQGRNTQY
TRBV3-1	TRBJ2-7	ASSQVSGEQY
TRBV20-1	TRBJ2-3	SARSGQGSITDTQY
TRBV7-2	TRBJ2-7	ASSLRDRAYEQY
TRBV4-3	TRBJ1-5	ASSHTTGNQPQH
TRBV7-2	TRBJ1-2	ASSSWVGYT
TRBV7-2	TRBJ2-4	ASSAAGHRSRIQY